The 13 T cell receptor beta chains listed next were all sequenced from one sample in a study of cytomegalovirus exposure and HLA in healthy donors. Vbeta (60) and Jbeta (13) primers were used in the PCR. The data were produced by immunoSEQ multiplex PCR, yet TCRdb's version contains in-frame clones alone and is incomplete. The table records over 130,000 clones, roughly 77% of them present only once. Sequenced material: PBMCs. The source is a human donor in good health.

This chain links TRBV11-2 with TRBJ2-2; no definite D call. Germline V gives CDR1 SGHAT, CDR2 FQNNGV. The CDR3 extends over 14 amino acids. V was clipped by 1 base and J by 4 bases, with 7 bases between them. The CDR3 is CASSLGSGTGELFF. CDR3 DNA: TGTGCCAGCAGCTTAGGGTCCGGCACCGGGGAGCTGTTTTTT.

This clone was observed a handful of times. The chain couples TRBV12-5 to TRBJ1-1, with 9 bases identical to TRBD1. The V gene's germline CDR1 is LGHNT and CDR2 FRNRAP. The V gene end was trimmed by 5 bases and the J gene end by 0 bases; junction bases not matched to a gene: 13. This CDR3 comprises 18 residues. CDR3 sequence reads: CASGPWDREEALNTEAFF. DNA of the CDR3: TGTGCTAGTGGTCCATGGGACAGGGAGGAAGCCTTGAACACTGAAGCTTTCTTT. The full variable domain, its missing parts supplied by reference TRBV12-5 and TRBJ1-1, is DARVTQTPRHKVTEMGQEVTMRCQPILGHNTVFWYRQTMMQGLELLAYFRNRAPLDDSGMPKDRFSAEMPDATLATLKIQPSEPRDSAVYFCASGPWDREEALNTEAFFGQGTRLTVV.

J is TRBJ2-2 and V is TRBV6-4; 7 nucleotides align to TRBD2. The CDR3 totals 14 residues. Germline CDR1 is MRHNA and CDR2 is SNTAGT. J lost 1 base, V lost 7 bases, and 3 bases had no gene match. CDR3 coding DNA: TGTGCCAGCAAGGCTAGCGGGAACACCGGGGAGCTGTTTTTT. Translated, it gives CASKASGNTGELFF.

The CDR3 DNA is TGTGCCAGCAGCAAGGGACTAGCGAGACACCAAGAGACCCAGTACTTC. Protein sequence: CASSKGLARHQETQYF. V usage is TRBV7-3 and J usage is TRBJ2-5; 10 bases are a match to TRBD2. V dropped 5 bases and J dropped 0; count of bases not matched to a gene: 6. From germline, CDR1 is SGHTA and CDR2 FQGTGA. CDR3 length: 16 residues.

This clone has more than one count but fewer than ten. The chain has TRBV6-1 and TRBJ2-2, with a tentative D call TRBD1 (8 bases). From germline, CDR1 is MNHNS and CDR2 SASEGT. Trimming shortened V by 3 bases and J by 6 bases, and 14 bases separated the two germline ends. This CDR3 has 15 amino acids. CDR3 bases: TGTGCCAGCAGTGACAACAGGGGGGGACCCGGGGAGCTGTTTTTT. The encoded protein is CASSDNRGGPGELFF.

The chain carries TRBV19 and TRBJ2-7, with TRBD1 identical over 7 bases. Germline V gene data show CDR1 as LNHDA and CDR2 as SQIVND (reference sequence). The CDR3 extends over 16 amino acids. V dropped 4 bases and J dropped 0; count of bases not matched to a gene: 9. CDR3: CASSNLPGQISYEQYF. The CDR3 region has the DNA TGTGCCAGTAGTAACTTACCGGGACAGATCTCCTACGAGCAGTACTTC.

This clone was seen once. The rearrangement joins TRBV6-4 to TRBJ1-5; the match to TRBD1 covers 7 bases. The CDR3 is 15 residues long. Germline lookup yields CDR1 MRHNA and CDR2 SNTAGT. J gave up 4 bases and V 6 bases, and 9 bases lay outside the gene matches. CDR3 in amino acids: CASRVTRDRNQPQHF. The CDR3 DNA sequence: TGTGCCAGCAGGGTCACCCGGGACAGAAATCAGCCCCAGCATTTT.

This chain joins TRBV2 and TRBJ1-2; TRBD1 matches at 9 bases. Unmatched junction bases numbered 8, after V lost 1 base and J lost 5 bases. The V gene's germline CDR1 is SNHLY and CDR2 FYNNEI. This CDR3 spans 16 amino acids. The CDR3 region is CASSEGRGQGKYGYTF. In nucleotides, the CDR3 is TGTGCCAGCAGTGAAGGAAGAGGACAGGGGAAGTATGGCTACACCTTC.

The chain carries TRBV5-4 and TRBJ2-5; the D gene is possibly TRBD2 (6 bases). This CDR3 spans 14 amino acids. The germline CDR1 and CDR2 sequences are SGHNT and YYREEE (reference sequence). V lost 0 bases, J lost 5 bases, and 11 bases lay in between. The CDR3 reads CASSLAVGGETQYF. The CDR3 coding sequence is TGTGCCAGCAGCTTGGCCGTCGGAGGGGAGACCCAGTACTTC.

This clone was detected a few times. The junction shows a germline mismatch at one end, possibly a read error. The chain links TRBV5-1 to TRBJ1-4; D is ambiguous. CDR1 and CDR2 from the germline V gene are SGHRS and YFSETQ. The CDR3 has 14 amino acids. The CDR3 DNA reads as TGCGCCAGCAGCTTGGAAGGTACTAGTGAAAAACTGTTTTTT. Its protein product is CASSLEGTSEKLFF.

The chain employs TRBV7-9 and TRBJ2-2, with D tentatively TRBD2 (6 bases). The CDR3 spans 11 residues. The germline V and J ends were trimmed by 11 bases and 8 bases, with 12 bases remaining between them. CDR1 SEHNR and CDR2 FQNEAQ come from the germline V gene (reference sequence). CDR3 in DNA: TGTGCCGCCACGGGGACTGGGGAGCTGTTTTTT. Its translation: CAATGTGELFF.

V gene TRBV27 combines with J gene TRBJ2-3; TRBD1 matches 8 bases. Germline V gene lookup returns CDR1 MNHEY and CDR2 SMNVEV (reference sequence). The junction had 7 bases not matched to a gene; V was cut back by 7 bases and J by 1 base. This CDR3 is built from 15 residues. The DNA for the CDR3 is TGTGCCAGCACCACTCTGACAGGGGGCACAGATACGCAGTATTTT. Protein: CASTTLTGGTDTQYF.

The chain couples TRBV27 to TRBJ2-5, with D maybe TRBD2 (5 bases). The J call may be incorrect, as the DNA end agrees better with TRBJ2-7. The length of the CDR3 is 15 residues. Germline assignment: CDR1 MNHEY and CDR2 SMNVEV (reference sequence). The CDR3 here is CASRLGRAGTYEQYF. In nucleotides, the CDR3 is TGTGCCAGCAGGTTGGGCCGGGCGGGTACCTACGAGCAGTACTTC.